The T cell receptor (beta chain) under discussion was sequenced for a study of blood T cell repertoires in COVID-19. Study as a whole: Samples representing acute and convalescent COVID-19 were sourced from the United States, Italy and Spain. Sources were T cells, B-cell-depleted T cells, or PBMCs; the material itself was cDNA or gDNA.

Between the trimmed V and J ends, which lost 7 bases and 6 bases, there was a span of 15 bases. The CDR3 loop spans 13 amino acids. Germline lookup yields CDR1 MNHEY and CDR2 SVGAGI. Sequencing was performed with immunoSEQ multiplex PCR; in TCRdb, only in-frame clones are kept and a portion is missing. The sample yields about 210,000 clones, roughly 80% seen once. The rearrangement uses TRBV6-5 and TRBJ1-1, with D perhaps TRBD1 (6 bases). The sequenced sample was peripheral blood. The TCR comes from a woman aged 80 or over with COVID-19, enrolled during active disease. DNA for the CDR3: TGTGCCAGCACCAGAGGACAGAAAGCTGAAGCTTTCTTT. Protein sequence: CASTRGQKAEAFF.